The TCR beta chain described here comes from a study of shared T cell receptors in the human thymus. V was cut by 2 bases and J by 5 bases, with 27 bases left in between. Germline-derived CDR1 and CDR2 are LGHNA and YSLEER. This CDR3 region has 19 residues. Sequencing used immunoSEQ multiplex PCR; TCRdb keeps in-frame clones, though not all of them. The data hold some 660,000 clones, with around 87% observed a single time. These data also formed part of another study, on human thymus T cells. That report adds: Related research described strongly overlapping thymic repertoires in unrelated people.

The sample comprised thymocytes. The rearrangement uses TRBV4-3 and TRBJ1-2; maybe TRBD1 (5 bases). The source of this sequence is a boy in the first two years of life with a congenital heart defect. Written as DNA, the CDR3 is TGCGCCAGCAGCCAATATACCTTAAGCCGGGGGGGTGGTCGGTATGGCTACACCTTC. This sequence encodes CASSQYTLSRGGGRYGYTF.